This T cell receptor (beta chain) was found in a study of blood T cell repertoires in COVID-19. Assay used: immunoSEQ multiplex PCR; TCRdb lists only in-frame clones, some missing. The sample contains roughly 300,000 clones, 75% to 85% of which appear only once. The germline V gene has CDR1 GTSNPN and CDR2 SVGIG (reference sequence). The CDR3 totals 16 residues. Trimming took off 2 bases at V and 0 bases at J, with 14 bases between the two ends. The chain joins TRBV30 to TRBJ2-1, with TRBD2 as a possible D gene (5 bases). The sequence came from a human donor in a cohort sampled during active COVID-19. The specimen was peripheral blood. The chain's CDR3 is CAWSPLSGRSYNEQFF. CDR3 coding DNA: TGTGCCTGGAGTCCCTTAAGCGGTCGCTCCTACAATGAGCAGTTCTTC.